This TCR beta chain was sequenced in a study of regulatory T cells in long-lasting Graves disease. Study context: Over 5 years of antithyroid drugs plus positive TSH receptor antibodies defined persistent Graves' disease. Study findings and constraints: TRBV28, TRBJ1-2 and TRBJ2-5 emerged as the favored segments in persistent disease. Tissue studied was limited to peripheral blood, excluding thyroid tissue.

Construction of TCR beta libraries relied on iRepertoire HTBI primers and on Arm-PCR targeting CDR3 regions. Original methodology: Looking across samples, the authors found approximately 60 TRBV and approximately 13 TRBJ segments. TCRdb called the multiplex PCR reads again in MiXCR, with one record for every CDR3 protein. TCRdb's processing, not the study's, gives the V and J calls here. The sample consists of almost 350,000 distinct CDR3 sequences, 20% of them appearing once. V was clipped by 6 bases and J by 2 bases, with 17 bases between them. The germline CDR1 and CDR2 sequences are DFQATT and SNEGSKA (reference sequence). The CDR3 runs 15 residues. Ten or more counts support this clonotype. The antigen remains undetermined. The time point denotes: persistent/refractory GD, antithyroid drugs over 5 years with positive TRAb. Extracted PBMC RNA gave rise to the TCR library.

The sequence was collected from a female donor with Graves disease. The sample here was peripheral blood mononuclear cells (PBMCs), taken when the disease was refractory, from a patient treated with antithyroid drugs. V and J are TRBV20-1 and TRBJ2-4, with D perhaps assigned TRBD1 or TRBD2 (6 bases each). CDR3 nucleotide sequence: TGCAGTGCGACTCTCAGGGGAGGCTCCAAAAACATTCAGTACTTC. Amino acid sequence: CSATLRGGSKNIQYF.